This entry lists 13 T cell receptor beta chains sequenced from one sample in a study of OX40 agonist ivuxolimab in advanced cancers. Sequencing was performed with immunoSEQ multiplex PCR; in TCRdb, only in-frame clones are kept and a portion is missing. In the table there are tens of thousands of clones, over 85% of which are singletons. The sample in question was CD4+ or CD8+ T cells sorted from blood, obtained in a trial of the OX40 agonist ivuxolimab. All receptors come from an adult with an advanced solid tumor such as melanoma, head and neck, liver or kidney cancer.

The chain uses TRBV11-2 and TRBJ1-5; D call uncertain. Deletions cut 0 bases from V and 3 bases from J, with 9 bases between. The germline V gene encodes CDR1 SGHAT and CDR2 FQNNGV. The CDR3 is 15 residues long. CDR3: CASSLDQRLNQPQHF. Here the CDR3 DNA reads TGTGCCAGCAGCTTAGATCAACGGCTCAATCAGCCCCAGCATTTT.

This sequence joins TRBV6-5 and TRBJ2-5; D possibly corresponds to TRBD2 (6 bases). This CDR3 is 13 amino acids long. CDR1 MNHEY and CDR2 SVGAGI come from the germline V gene. V lost 4 bases, J lost 2 bases, and 8 bases lay in between. CDR3 residues: CASSLGGQETQYF. In DNA, the CDR3 is TGTGCCAGCAGTTTGGGGGGACAAGAGACCCAGTACTTC.

This sequence joins TRBV5-6 and TRBJ1-2; 10 bases line up with TRBD1. The CDR3 is 14 amino acids. Germline CDR1 and CDR2: SGHDT and YYEEEE. Trimming at V came to 6 bases and at J to 3 bases, leaving 5 bases not matched to a gene. The CDR3 DNA is TGTGCCAGCAACGACGGGACAGGGGACTATGGCTACACCTTC. It is translated as CASNDGTGDYGYTF.

CDR3 in amino acids: CASSLRGNSGNTIYF. DNA for the CDR3: TGTGCCAGCAGTTTGAGGGGAAACTCTGGAAACACCATATATTTT. This chain connects TRBV28 to TRBJ1-3, with D possibly being TRBD1 (5 bases). With 3 bases removed from V and 0 bases from J, the gap between germline ends came to 9 bases. This CDR3 is 15 amino acids long. CDR1 MDHEN and CDR2 SYDVKM come from the germline V gene.

The chain carries TRBV6-1 and TRBJ2-5; maybe TRBD1 (7 bases). V lost 1 base to trimming and J lost 4 bases, with 13 bases between them. The CDR3 loop spans 15 amino acids. Germline V gene lookup returns CDR1 MNHNS and CDR2 SASEGT. CDR3 amino acids: CASSEGRGVGETQYF. The CDR3 DNA reads TGTGCCAGCAGTGAAGGCAGGGGGGTCGGAGAGACCCAGTACTTC.

The V call is TRBV27, the J call TRBJ2-5; D gene uncertain. Germline-derived CDR1 and CDR2 are MNHEY and SMNVEV (reference sequence). V lost 2 bases, J lost 2 bases, and 6 bases lay in between. The CDR3 has 13 amino acids. CDR3 nucleotides: TGTGCCAGCAGTTTAGACTTACAAGAGACCCAGTACTTC. The encoded protein is CASSLDLQETQYF.

The DNA for the CDR3 is TGCGCCAGCAGCCGGTTAATGGACAGGGGGGACTACGAGCAGTACTTC. It translates to CASSRLMDRGDYEQYF. V and J are TRBV4-1 and TRBJ2-7; 10 bases agree with TRBD1. The CDR3 covers 16 residues. Germline V gives CDR1 MGHRA, CDR2 YSYEKL. After removal of 4 bases from V and 3 bases from J, the junction contained 9 bases not matched to a gene.

This chain connects TRBV11-2 to TRBJ2-1; D gene unclear. Looked up from germline, CDR1 is SGHAT and CDR2 is FQNNGV. V lost 5 bases, J lost 13 bases, and 12 bases lay in between. This CDR3 has 11 residues. DNA for the CDR3: TGTGCCAGCAGCCCGCTAATAGGTCAGTTCTTC. Protein: CASSPLIGQFF.

This clone was seen a single time. The chain combines TRBV28 with TRBJ1-3; D uncertain. CDR1 and CDR2 from the germline V gene are MDHEN and SYDVKM. CDR3 size: 14 residues. The germline V and J ends were trimmed by 0 bases and 4 bases, with 7 bases remaining between them. The CDR3 is CASSLWGSGNTIYF. The CDR3 DNA reads as TGTGCCAGCAGTTTATGGGGAAGCGGAAACACCATATATTTT. Combining the CDR3 with reference TRBV28 and TRBJ1-3 gives the whole variable domain DVKVTQSSRYLVKRTGEKVFLECVQDMDHENMFWYRQDPGLGLRLIYFSYDVKMKEKGDIPEGYSVSREKKERFSLILESASTNQTSMYLCASSLWGSGNTIYFGEGSWLTVV.

The chain employs TRBV7-8 and TRBJ2-1, with no clear D. Deletions cut 0 bases from V and 3 bases from J, with 9 bases between. The CDR3 loop spans 15 amino acids. Germline assignment: CDR1 SGHVS and CDR2 FQNEAQ. The CDR3 sequence is CASSLANYHYNEQFF. CDR3 DNA: TGTGCCAGCAGCTTAGCTAACTACCACTACAATGAGCAGTTCTTC. Filled out from reference TRBV7-8 and TRBJ2-1, the complete variable domain reads GAGVSQSPRYKVAKRGQDVALRCDPISGHVSLFWYQQALGQGPEFLTYFQNEAQLDKSGLPSDRFFAERPEGSVSTLKIQRTQQEDSAVYLCASSLANYHYNEQFFGPGTRLTVL.

This chain uses TRBV9 with TRBJ2-1; maybe TRBD2 (5 bases). The CDR3 covers 15 residues. Trimming removed 0 bases from V and 1 base from J, with 8 bases in between. Germline lookup yields CDR1 SGDLS and CDR2 YYNGEE. The DNA for the CDR3 is TGTGCCAGCAGCGTAGGTAGCGCGTCCTACAATGAGCAGTTCTTC. This codes for CASSVGSASYNEQFF.

V is TRBV28 and J is TRBJ1-2; possibly TRBD1 for D (5 bases). In germline, CDR1 is MDHEN, CDR2 SYDVKM. The V and J ends lost 3 bases and 4 bases respectively, with 18 bases between them. The CDR3 contains 16 residues. CDR3 in amino acids: CASSLGQITASYGYTF. The CDR3 coding sequence is TGTGCCAGCAGTTTGGGGCAAATCACTGCCTCCTATGGCTACACCTTC.

The chain combines TRBV7-9 with TRBJ2-2, with TRBD2 matching over 8 bases. In germline, CDR1 is SEHNR, CDR2 FQNEAQ (reference sequence). This CDR3 comprises 16 residues. The trim removed 8 bases at V and 4 bases at J, leaving 12 bases unmatched. The CDR3 here is CASREVSAGGTGELFF. The CDR3 nucleotides read TGTGCCAGCCGAGAAGTGAGTGCGGGAGGCACCGGGGAGCTGTTTTTT. Full variable domain (remainder filled in from reference TRBV7-9 and TRBJ2-2): DTGVSQNPRHKITKRGQNVTFRCDPISEHNRLYWYRQTLGQGPEFLTYFQNEAQLEKSRLLSDRFSAERPKGSFSTLEIQRTEQGDSAMYLCASREVSAGGTGELFFGEGSRLTVL.